The rows below give T cell receptor beta chains drawn from one sample of a study of human T cells and chemical hapten exposure. TCRdb passed the RACE reads through MiXCR, listing each CDR3 protein once. The data hold 45,000 to 65,000 distinct CDR3 sequences, with more than 9% observed a single time. The sequences come from whole blood, collected in connection with sensitization to the hapten diphenylcyclopropenone (DPC). These receptor sequences come from a man in his forties with alopecia areata. Some clones in this sample may be carry-over from other donors' samples. The CDR3 runs from the conserved cysteine through the conserved F or W. D genes are given only for firm matches. Only some rows state a clone size, as once, few, many or a class for expanded clones.

j_gene	abundance	len	d_gene	v_gene	CDR3aa	CDR3nt
TRBJ2-7	few	15	TRBD2	TRBV7-6	CASSLVASGFYEQYF	TGTGCCAGCAGCTTGGTAGCTAGCGGGTTTTACGAGCAGTACTTC
TRBJ1-6	-	15	-	TRBV28	CASSLGPGYNSPLHF	TGTGCCAGCAGTTTAGGGCCGGGCTATAATTCACCCCTCCACTTT
TRBJ1-1	few	13	-	TRBV9	CASSEGSNTEAFF	TGTGCCAGCAGCGAAGGGTCGAACACTGAAGCTTTCTTT
TRBJ2-3	-	15	-	TRBV27	CASSNGGSRTDTQYF	TGTGCCAGCAGTAACGGGGGATCTCGCACAGATACGCAGTATTTT
TRBJ2-7	many	17	-	TRBV28	CASSLYGGPTTSYEQYF	TGTGCCAGCAGTTTATACGGCGGGCCGACGACCTCCTACGAGCAGTACTTC
TRBJ2-7	-	15	-	TRBV7-9	CASSPSGQGTYEQYF	TGTGCCAGCAGCCCCTCCGGCCAGGGGACCTACGAGCAGTACTTC
TRBJ2-1	many	14	TRBD2	TRBV7-2	CASSLVLAGNEQFF	TGTGCCAGCAGCTTAGTCCTAGCGGGAAATGAGCAGTTCTTC
TRBJ2-7	-	13	TRBD2	TRBV6-5	CASRQREFREQYF	TGTGCCAGCAGACAGCGGGAGTTTCGGGAGCAGTACTTC
TRBJ2-4	-	16	TRBD1	TRBV28	CASSHRDRGTKNIQYF	TGTGCCAGCAGTCACCGGGACAGGGGTACCAAAAACATTCAGTACTTC
TRBJ2-1	few	16	TRBD2	TRBV5-4	CASSPSLAGGRNEQFF	TGTGCCAGCAGCCCTTCACTAGCGGGAGGGAGGAATGAGCAGTTCTTC
TRBJ2-7	many	12	-	TRBV6-1	CASSGTSYEQYF	TGTGCCAGCAGTGGAACTTCCTACGAGCAGTACTTC
TRBJ2-2	many	19	-	TRBV6-5	CASSYSTRFVGPNTGELFF	TGTGCCAGCAGTTACTCAACGAGATTTGTTGGACCGAACACCGGGGAGCTGTTTTTT
TRBJ1-5	many	15	-	TRBV19	CASSPLLGGNQPQHF	TGTGCCAGTAGCCCCTTGTTGGGGGGGAATCAGCCCCAGCATTTT
TRBJ1-5	many	15	-	TRBV12-3/TRBV12-4	CASSWGGGSNQPQHF	TGTGCCAGCAGTTGGGGGGGAGGTAGCAATCAGCCCCAGCATTTT
TRBJ1-1	few	14	TRBD1	TRBV7-2	CASSLSGGLTEAFF	TGTGCCAGCAGCTTGTCAGGGGGGCTCACTGAAGCTTTCTTT
TRBJ1-2	-	16	TRBD1	TRBV6-5	CASRTGQGEGVKGYTF	TGTGCCAGCAGAACGGGACAGGGGGAGGGAGTTAAGGGCTACACCTTC
TRBJ2-3	many	14	-	TRBV24-1	CATGRSGGTDTQYF	TGTGCCACCGGCAGGAGTGGAGGTACAGATACGCAGTATTTT
TRBJ1-2	-	13	-	TRBV28	CASSFRAGYGYTF	TGTGCCAGCAGTTTTAGGGCTGGCTATGGCTACACCTTC
TRBJ2-3	many	14	TRBD2	TRBV28	CASSPSGTTDTQYF	TGTGCCAGCAGCCCTAGCGGAACCACAGATACGCAGTATTTT
TRBJ2-7	-	14	-	TRBV15	CATSRDYGRYEQYF	TGTGCCACCAGCAGAGATTATGGACGCTACGAGCAGTACTTC
TRBJ2-2	few	15	TRBD1	TRBV7-3	CASSPLTGGQGELFF	TGTGCCAGCAGCCCGCTGACAGGGGGCCAGGGGGAGCTGTTTTTT
TRBJ1-3	once	15	-	TRBV5-6	CASSSPTSSGNIIYF	TGTGCCAGCAGCTCCCCAACGAGCTCTGGAAACATCATATATTTT
TRBJ2-3	few	13	TRBD2	TRBV20-1	CSATGRGTDTQYF	TGCAGTGCTACAGGGAGGGGCACAGATACGCAGTATTTT
TRBJ2-3	-	15	TRBD2	TRBV20-1	CSAPKREGSTDTQYF	TGCAGTGCCCCTAAGCGGGAGGGAAGCACAGATACGCAGTATTTT
TRBJ2-7	-	14	-	TRBV10-3	CAISVGGGPYEQYF	TGTGCCATCAGTGTGGGCGGAGGGCCTTACGAGCAGTACTTC
TRBJ2-5	many	15	TRBD1	TRBV7-9	CASSLGGGRTKTQYF	TGTGCCAGCAGCTTAGGAGGGGGCCGTACGAAGACCCAGTACTTC
TRBJ1-5	few	15	-	TRBV5-5	CASSLAGGVGQPQHF	TGTGCCAGCAGCTTGGCGGGGGGAGTAGGGCAGCCCCAGCATTTT
TRBJ2-2	few	16	TRBD2	TRBV7-9	CASSDPGLAGAGELFF	TGTGCCAGCAGCGACCCGGGACTAGCGGGAGCCGGGGAGCTGTTTTTT
TRBJ2-7	many	17	-	TRBV28	CASSPGQGGLAAYEQYF	TGTGCCAGCAGTCCGGGACAGGGTGGACTAGCTGCATACGAGCAGTACTTC
TRBJ1-2	many	15	TRBD1	TRBV5-1	CASSLTGTGGYGYTF	TGCGCCAGCAGCTTGACCGGGACAGGGGGCTATGGCTACACCTTC
TRBJ1-5	many	14	TRBD1	TRBV7-8	CASSSGQKDQPQHF	TGTGCCAGCAGCTCGGGACAGAAAGATCAGCCCCAGCATTTT
TRBJ2-7	few	13	-	TRBV7-9	CASLLTGTYEQYF	TGTGCCAGCTTACTCACAGGGACCTACGAGCAGTACTTC
TRBJ1-1	few	15	-	TRBV7-2	CASSSFLLGGSEAFF	TGTGCCAGCAGTTCCTTCCTTCTAGGAGGTAGTGAAGCTTTCTTT
TRBJ2-1	few	13	TRBD2	TRBV10-3	CSVWGGSRDEQFF	TGTTCAGTTTGGGGCGGGAGTCGGGATGAGCAGTTCTTC
TRBJ2-7	many	16	-	TRBV20-1	CSARSLSGDTSYEQYF	TGCAGTGCTAGATCCTTATCCGGGGATACCTCCTACGAGCAGTACTTC
TRBJ2-7	-	16	TRBD1	TRBV12-3/TRBV12-4	CASSSPSGGTGHEQYF	TGTGCCAGCAGTTCTCCTTCAGGGGGTACGGGCCACGAGCAGTACTTC
TRBJ2-2	few	12	-	TRBV28	CALRGQTGELFF	TGTGCCTTAAGGGGCCAGACCGGGGAGCTGTTTTTT
TRBJ1-4	-	14	-	TRBV7-2	CASSFAATNEKLFF	TGTGCCAGCAGCTTTGCGGCAACTAATGAAAAACTGTTTTTT
TRBJ2-7	-	14	-	TRBV18	CASSPPMGAYEQYF	TGTGCCAGCTCACCACCGATGGGAGCCTACGAGCAGTACTTC
TRBJ2-1	few	14	TRBD2	TRBV5-1	CASSLETSGRAQFF	TGCGCCAGCAGCTTGGAGACTAGCGGGAGGGCCCAGTTCTTC
TRBJ2-1	many	19	TRBD2	TRBV5-6	CASSSLLMTGDSGRREQFF	TGTGCCAGCAGCTCACTACTCATGACGGGGGATAGCGGGAGGAGGGAGCAGTTCTTC
TRBJ2-6	many	15	-	TRBV7-9	CASSLVGDLANVLTF	TGTGCCAGCAGCTTAGTAGGGGATTTGGCCAACGTCCTGACTTTC
TRBJ2-7	few	10	-	TRBV20-1	CSVGVYEQYF	TGCAGTGTAGGGGTCTACGAGCAGTACTTC
TRBJ2-6	many	14	-	TRBV25-1	CASQTQSGANVLTF	TGTGCCAGTCAGACTCAATCTGGGGCCAACGTCCTGACTTTC
TRBJ2-3	-	12	-	TRBV10-3	CAISAGGDTQYF	TGTGCCATCAGTGCAGGGGGGGATACGCAGTATTTT
TRBJ2-1	many	14	-	TRBV7-8	CASSLNFPETEQFF	TGTGCCAGCAGCTTAAATTTCCCGGAGACTGAGCAGTTCTTC
TRBJ1-6	-	16	TRBD1	TRBV6-6	CASRPSGTEFNSPLHF	TGTGCCAGCAGACCCTCCGGGACAGAGTTTAATTCACCCCTCCACTTT
TRBJ2-2	few	15	TRBD2	TRBV14	CASRGGSGRTGELFF	TGTGCCAGCAGAGGCGGGAGTGGTCGCACCGGGGAGCTGTTTTTT
TRBJ1-2	-	13	-	TRBV6-1	CASSERTNYGYTF	TGTGCCAGCAGTGAACGAACTAACTATGGCTACACCTTC
TRBJ1-1	few	12	-	TRBV28	CASSFGGTEAFF	TGTGCCAGCAGTTTCGGTGGGACTGAAGCTTTCTTT
TRBJ2-7	-	15	TRBD2	TRBV12-3/TRBV12-4	CASSPTSGSSYEQYF	TGTGCCAGCAGTCCGACTAGCGGTAGCTCCTACGAGCAGTACTTC
TRBJ2-7	-	15	-	TRBV18	CASSPTLAKGSEQYF	TGTGCCAGCTCACCGACTTTAGCGAAGGGGAGCGAGCAGTACTTC